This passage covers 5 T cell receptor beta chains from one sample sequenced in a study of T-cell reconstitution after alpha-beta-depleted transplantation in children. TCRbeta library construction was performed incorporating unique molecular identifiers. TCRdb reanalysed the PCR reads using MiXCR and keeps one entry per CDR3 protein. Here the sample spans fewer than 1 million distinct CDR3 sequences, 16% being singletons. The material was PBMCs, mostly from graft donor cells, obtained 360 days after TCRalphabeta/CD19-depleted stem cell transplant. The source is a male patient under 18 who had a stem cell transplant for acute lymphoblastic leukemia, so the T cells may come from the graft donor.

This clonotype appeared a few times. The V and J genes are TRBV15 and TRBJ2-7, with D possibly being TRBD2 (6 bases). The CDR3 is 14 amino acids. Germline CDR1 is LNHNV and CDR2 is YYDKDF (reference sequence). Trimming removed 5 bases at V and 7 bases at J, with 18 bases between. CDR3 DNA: TGTGCCACCAGCGGTGAGACTAGAAGGCGGGAGCAGTACTTC. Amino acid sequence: CATSGETRRREQYF.

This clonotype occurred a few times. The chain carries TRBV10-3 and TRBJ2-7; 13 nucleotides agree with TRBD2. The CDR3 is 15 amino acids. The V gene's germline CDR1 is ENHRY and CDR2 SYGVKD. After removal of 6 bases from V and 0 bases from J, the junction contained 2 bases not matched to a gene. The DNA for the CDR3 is TGTGCCATCAGGGGGACTAGCGGGATCTCCTACGAGCAGTACTTC. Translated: CAIRGTSGISYEQYF.

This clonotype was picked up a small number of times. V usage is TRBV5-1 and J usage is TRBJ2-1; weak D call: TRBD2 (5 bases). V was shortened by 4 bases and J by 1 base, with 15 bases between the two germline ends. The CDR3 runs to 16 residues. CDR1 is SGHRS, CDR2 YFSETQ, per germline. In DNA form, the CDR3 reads TGCGCCAGCAGCCTCTTTAGCGCCCTGTCCTACAATGAGCAGTTCTTC. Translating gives CASSLFSALSYNEQFF.

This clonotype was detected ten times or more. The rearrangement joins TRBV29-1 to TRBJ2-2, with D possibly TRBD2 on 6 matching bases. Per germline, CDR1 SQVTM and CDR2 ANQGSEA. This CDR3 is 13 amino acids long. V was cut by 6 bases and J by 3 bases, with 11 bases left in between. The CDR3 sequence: CSVSSADTGELFF. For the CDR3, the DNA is TGCAGCGTATCTAGCGCGGACACCGGGGAGCTGTTTTTT.

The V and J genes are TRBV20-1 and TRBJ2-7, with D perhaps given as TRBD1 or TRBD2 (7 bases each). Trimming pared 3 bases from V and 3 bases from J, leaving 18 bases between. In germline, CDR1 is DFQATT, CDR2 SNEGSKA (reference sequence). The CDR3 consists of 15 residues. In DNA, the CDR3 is TGCAGTGCTAGGCAGGGGGGGATCCAAGGCTACGAGCAGTACTTC. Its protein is CSARQGGIQGYEQYF.